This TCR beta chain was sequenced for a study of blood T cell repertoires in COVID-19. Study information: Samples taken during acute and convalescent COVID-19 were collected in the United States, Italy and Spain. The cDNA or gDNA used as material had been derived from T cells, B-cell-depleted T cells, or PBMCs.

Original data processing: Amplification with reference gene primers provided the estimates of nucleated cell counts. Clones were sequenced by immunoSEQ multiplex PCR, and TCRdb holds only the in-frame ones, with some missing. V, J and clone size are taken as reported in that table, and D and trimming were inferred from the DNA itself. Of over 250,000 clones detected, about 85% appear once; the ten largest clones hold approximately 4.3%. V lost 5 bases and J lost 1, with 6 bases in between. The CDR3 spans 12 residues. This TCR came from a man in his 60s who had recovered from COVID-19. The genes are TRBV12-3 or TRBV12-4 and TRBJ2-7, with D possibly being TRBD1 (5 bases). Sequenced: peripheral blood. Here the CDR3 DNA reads TGTGCCAGCAGTCGACAGTCCTACGAGCAGTACTTC. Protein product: CASSRQSYEQYF.